Each of the 21 T cell receptor beta chains below was sequenced from the same sample in a study of identical twins. TCRdb reanalysed the 5' RACE reads using MiXCR and keeps one entry per CDR3 protein. Of a few hundred thousand distinct CDR3 sequences in the sample, approximately 8.8% were seen once. What was sequenced was naive T cells sorted from blood. Receptors were obtained from a woman aged 45-65 years in good health.

The table lists this clonotype with many counts. The chain joins TRBV20-1 to TRBJ2-3; the D gene is possibly TRBD2 (6 bases). The germline gives CDR1 DFQATT, CDR2 SNEGSKA (reference sequence). The CDR3 runs 15 residues. V was trimmed by 6 bases and J by 1 base, leaving 17 bases between them. The CDR3 DNA is TGCAGTGCCATCAATAGCGGAGAGGGCACAGATACGCAGTATTTT. Translating it yields CSAINSGEGTDTQYF.

This chain uses TRBV19 with TRBJ2-2, with D possibly TRBD1 on 6 matching bases. The CDR3 contains 14 residues. Deletions cut 5 bases from V and 5 bases from J, with 12 bases between. The germline V gene encodes CDR1 LNHDA and CDR2 SQIVND (reference sequence). In DNA form, the CDR3 reads TGTGCCAGTAGTCAACAGGGTCGGACCGGGGAGCTGTTTTTT. It yields the protein CASSQQGRTGELFF. Drawing the rest from reference TRBV19 and TRBJ2-2, the complete variable domain is DGGITQSPKYLFRKEGQNVTLSCEQNLNHDAMYWYRQDPGQGLRLIYYSQIVNDFQKGDIAEGYSVSREKKESFPLTVTSAQKNPTAFYLCASSQQGRTGELFFGEGSRLTVL.

V and J are TRBV11-2 and TRBJ2-5; 9 bases are a match to TRBD2. The CDR3 has 15 residues. J gave up 3 bases and V 1 base, and 3 bases lay outside the gene matches. Germline-derived CDR1 and CDR2 are SGHAT and FQNNGV. DNA for the CDR3: TGTGCCAGCAGCTTAGGCGGGAGGGCCGAAGAGACCCAGTACTTC. The encoded protein is CASSLGGRAEETQYF.

This clonotype was recorded at least ten times. This sequence joins TRBV29-1 and TRBJ2-3; D might be TRBD1 (6 bases). This CDR3 region has 16 residues. The V gene's germline CDR1 is SQVTM and CDR2 ANQGSEA. V was clipped by 4 bases and J by 2 bases, with 19 bases between them. The CDR3 region has the DNA TGCAGCGTTGTAGGGACACTCCAATACCCCACAGATACGCAGTATTTT. This codes for CSVVGTLQYPTDTQYF.

To note about this clonotype: Compared with germline, one end of the junction differs, possibly owing to a read error. The V gene is TRBV20-1, the J gene TRBJ2-1; 9 bases are a match to TRBD2. The CDR3 loop spans 15 amino acids. CDR1 is DFQATT and CDR2 is SNEGSKA in the germline V gene (reference sequence). The CDR3 region is CSARHIAGAYHEQFF. The CDR3 DNA is TGCAGTGCTAGACACATAGCGGGAGCCTACCATGAGCAGTTCTTC.

This clonotype appeared many times. The chain carries TRBV6-6 and TRBJ1-1; no clear D. There are 15 residues in the CDR3. The germline V and J ends were trimmed by 0 bases and 0 bases, with 8 bases remaining between them. CDR1 is MNHNY and CDR2 is SVGAGI in the germline V gene (reference sequence). The CDR3 nucleotides are TGTGCCAGCAGTTACTCTGTCAGTATGAACACTGAAGCTTTCTTT. It translates to CASSYSVSMNTEAFF.

The chain combines TRBV27 with TRBJ2-5; unclear D gene. The germline V gene has CDR1 MNHEY and CDR2 SMNVEV (reference sequence). The CDR3 is 11 amino acids. V was cut by 6 bases and J by 5 bases, with 7 bases left in between. This CDR3 is CASRLRETQYF. For the CDR3, the DNA is TGTGCCAGCAGACTGAGGGAGACCCAGTACTTC.

This clonotype was recorded once. The genes are TRBV5-1 and TRBJ2-7; D is unresolved. The V gene's germline CDR1 is SGHRS and CDR2 YFSETQ. Deletions cut 2 bases from V and 2 bases from J, with 8 bases between. The CDR3 consists of 13 residues. This CDR3 reads CASSFWLAYEQYV. CDR3 in DNA: TGCGCCAGCAGCTTTTGGTTAGCCTACGAGCAGTACGTC.

In this sample, this clonotype turned up a few times. The chain couples TRBV4-2 to TRBJ2-2; perhaps TRBD2 as D (6 bases). V was trimmed by 1 base and J by 7 bases, leaving 13 bases between them. This CDR3 is built from 15 residues. Germline V CDR1 and CDR2: LGHNA, YNFKEQ. For the CDR3, the DNA is TGTGCCAGCAGCCAAGGCGAACTAGCTGTCGGGGAGCTGTTTTTT. Translated, it gives CASSQGELAVGELFF.

As DNA, the CDR3 is TGTGCCAGCACCGCGGGAGACATGAACACTGAAGCTTTCTTT. Translated, it gives CASTAGDMNTEAFF. The chain joins TRBV6-4 to TRBJ1-1; no clear D. This CDR3 contains 14 residues. V was trimmed by 7 bases and J by 0 bases, leaving 12 bases between them. Germline CDR1 is MRHNA and CDR2 is SNTAGT.

This clonotype was seen only a few times. The chain carries TRBV6-1 and TRBJ2-1; TRBD2 matches 7 bases. Germline V gene sequence: CDR1 MNHNS, CDR2 SASEGT. This CDR3 has 13 residues. Trimming at V came to 4 bases and at J to 15 bases, leaving 12 bases not matched to a gene. CDR3 DNA sequence: TGTGCCAGCAGTGTCGGGACTACCAAGCGACCGTTCTTC. Encoded protein: CASSVGTTKRPFF.

V gene TRBV3-1 combines with J gene TRBJ2-6, with D hard to call. V was pared by 1 base and J by 0 bases, with 7 bases between. CDR1 is LGHDT, CDR2 YNNKEL, per germline (reference sequence). The CDR3 is 16 residues long. CDR3 in DNA: TGTGCCAGCAGCCAAGGGGTGAGCTCTGGGGCCAACGTCCTGACTTTC. The encoded protein is CASSQGVSSGANVLTF.

This clonotype was picked up a small number of times. The chain links TRBV10-3 to TRBJ2-5; possibly TRBD1 for D (6 bases). Trimming took off 6 bases at V and 5 bases at J, with 13 bases between the two ends. Per the germline V gene, CDR1 is ENHRY and CDR2 is SYGVKD. CDR3 length: 13 residues. The CDR3 loop is CAISTGTGETQYF. The CDR3 DNA is TGTGCCATCAGCACAGGGACGGGCGAGACCCAGTACTTC.

The chain carries TRBV7-2 and TRBJ2-7, with 15 bases identical to TRBD2. Germline CDR1 is SGHTA and CDR2 is FQGNSA. The CDR3 extends over 19 amino acids. Germline trimming cut 0 bases from V and 4 bases from J; bases unmatched to any gene: 10. DNA for the CDR3: TGTGCCAGCAGCTTAGCTACAGAAGGGACTAGCGGGAGGATGTACGAGCAGTACTTC. Its translation: CASSLATEGTSGRMYEQYF.

The sample holds many counts of this clonotype. The chain employs TRBV20-1 and TRBJ2-5; D unclear. Germline assignment: CDR1 DFQATT and CDR2 SNEGSKA (reference sequence). V was shortened by 3 bases and J by 1 base, with 6 bases between the two germline ends. CDR3 length: 12 residues. CDR3 nucleotides: TGCAGTGCTAGCCCTGGCCAAGAGACCCAGTACTTC. It encodes CSASPGQETQYF.

This clonotype showed up just a few times. The chain joins TRBV6-5 to TRBJ1-1, with D unresolved. V dropped 2 bases and J dropped 5 bases, with 12 bases sitting between them. Germline CDR1 is MNHEY and CDR2 is SVGAGI. The CDR3 is 14 residues long. The CDR3 nucleotides read TGTGCCAGCAGTTACCGCGGGAGGAGGACTGAAGCTTTCTTT. This encodes CASSYRGRRTEAFF.

Many counts were recorded for this clonotype. The chain joins TRBV3-1 to TRBJ1-2; no definite D call. The CDR3 consists of 13 residues. V gave up 0 bases and J gave up 7 bases, with 9 bases separating them. Germline CDR1 is LGHDT and CDR2 is YNNKEL (reference sequence). The CDR3 is CASSQDLVAGYTF. CDR3 nucleotides: TGTGCCAGCAGCCAAGATTTAGTCGCTGGCTACACCTTC.

This clonotype appeared many times. The gene calls are TRBV9 and TRBJ2-1; possibly TRBD1 for D (6 bases). V lost 6 bases, J lost 2 bases, and 15 bases lay in between. CDR1 and CDR2 (germline): SGDLS, YYNGEE. The CDR3 extends over 15 amino acids. DNA of the CDR3: TGTGCCAGCACCCCACAGGGTGGGACCTACAATGAGCAGTTCTTC. This encodes CASTPQGGTYNEQFF.

V and J are TRBV2 and TRBJ2-3; TRBD1 matches at 8 bases. Germline CDR1 reads SNHLY; CDR2 reads FYNNEI. The CDR3 has 15 residues. Unmatched junction bases numbered 7, after V lost 6 bases and J lost 2 bases. CDR3 nucleotide sequence: TGTGCCAGCAGGAGACAGGGGCAACCCACAGATACGCAGTATTTT. Protein product: CASRRQGQPTDTQYF.

Concerning this clonotype: No conserved phenylalanine or tryptophan is present at the end of the CDR3, so a read error is the likely explanation. Because the CDR3's place on the DNA is in doubt, the DNA is left out and the CDR3 is given as listed by TCRdb. The V call is TRBV7-2, the J call TRBJ2-1; TRBD2 is the table's D call, not checked against the DNA. A total of 12 residues make up the CDR3, ends included. The V gene's germline CDR1 is SGHTA and CDR2 FQGNSA. Here the CDR3 reads CASSSQPGTSSL.

The gene calls are TRBV5-4 and TRBJ2-7; TRBD1 matches 8 bases. V shed 3 bases and J 0 bases; nucleotides not matched to a gene: 2. Germline V gene sequence: CDR1 SGHNT, CDR2 YYREEE (reference sequence). This CDR3 is 14 amino acids long. CDR3 nucleotides: TGTGCCAGCAGCTATACAGGGGGCTCCTACGAGCAGTACGTC. It is translated as CASSYTGGSYEQYV.